Listed below are T cell receptor beta chains from one sample, sequenced in a study of early T cells in non-severe SARS-CoV-2 infection. One entry per CDR3 protein, called by TCRdb with MiXCR from the 5' RACE reads. Counted here are some 22,000 distinct CDR3 sequences, 4.5% to 5% occurring once; the ten biggest clones make up approximately 8.3%. The sample was whole blood. The receptors derive from an adult who was a healthcare worker with PCR-confirmed SARS-CoV-2 infection or an uninfected control (not recorded which). Each CDR3 is given with its conserved first and last residue. The D gene is left open where the match is weak. Size is stated for part of the rows, as once, few or many counts, or as a class when the clone is expanded.

TRBJ2-1 . many TRBV11-2 CASSLVGVSSYNEQFF TGTGCCAGCAGCTTAGTGGGGGTTAGCTCCTACAATGAGCAGTTCTTC
TRBJ2-1 TRBD1 many TRBV7-9 CASSSDRGRNEQFF TGTGCCAGCAGCTCGGACAGGGGGCGCAATGAGCAGTTCTTC
TRBJ2-1 . many TRBV5-1 CASSFFPGEQFF TGCGCCAGCAGCTTCTTTCCAGGAGAGCAGTTCTTC
TRBJ1-1 . many TRBV5-5 CASSELMENTEAFF TGTGCCAGCAGCGAACTGATGGAGAACACTGAAGCTTTCTTT
TRBJ2-3 . many TRBV7-2 CASSRTFGDTQYF TGTGCCAGCAGCCGCACCTTCGGAGATACGCAGTATTTT
TRBJ1-3 TRBD1 few TRBV9 CASTPLTGGLGNTIYF TGTGCCAGCACCCCTTTGACAGGGGGCCTGGGAAACACCATATATTTT
TRBJ2-2 TRBD2 medium-sized TRBV19 CASSGGGGVGTDTGELFF TGTGCCAGTAGTGGAGGCGGGGGAGTGGGCACGGACACCGGGGAGCTGTTTTTT
TRBJ2-3 TRBD2 many TRBV2 CASSVLAGTNPGPDTQYF TGTGCCAGCAGTGTGCTAGCGGGGACTAACCCGGGACCAGATACGCAGTATTTT
TRBJ2-1 . . TRBV20-1 CSARRNSRIEQFF TGCAGTGCTAGAAGGAACAGTCGAATTGAGCAGTTCTTC
TRBJ1-1 . few TRBV12-3/TRBV12-4 CASGTAHTEAFF TGTGCCAGCGGCACCGCGCACACTGAAGCTTTCTTT
TRBJ2-7 . many TRBV7-9 CASSFTDGYEQYF TGTGCCAGCAGCTTCACGGATGGGTACGAGCAGTACTTC
TRBJ2-3 . many TRBV20-1 CSAPRPDTQYF TGCAGTGCCCCCAGGCCAGATACGCAGTATTTT
TRBJ2-3 . many TRBV14 CASSLSSTDTQYF TGTGCCAGCAGCCTATCTAGCACAGATACGCAGTATTTT